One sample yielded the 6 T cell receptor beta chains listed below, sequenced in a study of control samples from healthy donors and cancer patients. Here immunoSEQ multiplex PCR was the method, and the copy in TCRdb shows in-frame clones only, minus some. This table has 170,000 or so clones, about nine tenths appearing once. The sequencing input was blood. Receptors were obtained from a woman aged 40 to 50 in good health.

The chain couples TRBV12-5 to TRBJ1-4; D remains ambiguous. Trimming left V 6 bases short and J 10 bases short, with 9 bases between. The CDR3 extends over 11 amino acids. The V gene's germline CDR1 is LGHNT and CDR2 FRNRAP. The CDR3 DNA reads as TGTGCTAGTGGCGTAGCGGGAAAACTGTTTTTT. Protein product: CASGVAGKLFF.

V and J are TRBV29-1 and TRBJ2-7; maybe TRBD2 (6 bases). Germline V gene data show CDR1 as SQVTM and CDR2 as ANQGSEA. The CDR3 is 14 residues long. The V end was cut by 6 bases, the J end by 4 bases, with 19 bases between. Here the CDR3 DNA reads TGCAGCGTAGAACTTCGGGGGAACAGTTACGAGCAGTACTTC. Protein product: CSVELRGNSYEQYF.

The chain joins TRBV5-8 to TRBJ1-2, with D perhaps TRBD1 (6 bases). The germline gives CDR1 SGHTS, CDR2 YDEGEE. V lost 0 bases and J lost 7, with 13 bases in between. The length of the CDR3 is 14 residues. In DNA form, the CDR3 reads TGTGCCAGCAGCTTGGGCACAGGGCGAGGTGGCTACACCTTC. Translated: CASSLGTGRGGYTF.

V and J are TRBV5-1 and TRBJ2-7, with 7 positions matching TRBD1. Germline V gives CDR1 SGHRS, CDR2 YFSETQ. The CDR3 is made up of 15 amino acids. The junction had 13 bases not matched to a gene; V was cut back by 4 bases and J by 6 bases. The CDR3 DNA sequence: TGCGCCAGCAGCCCCCCGACAGGGTGGTTCGGCGAGCAGTACTTC. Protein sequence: CASSPPTGWFGEQYF.

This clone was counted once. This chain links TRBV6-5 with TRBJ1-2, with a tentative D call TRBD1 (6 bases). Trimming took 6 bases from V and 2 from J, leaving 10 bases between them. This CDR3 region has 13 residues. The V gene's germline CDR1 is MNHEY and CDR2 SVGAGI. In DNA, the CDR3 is TGTGCCAGCAGCCGGGACACCAACTATGGCTACACCTTC. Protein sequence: CASSRDTNYGYTF.

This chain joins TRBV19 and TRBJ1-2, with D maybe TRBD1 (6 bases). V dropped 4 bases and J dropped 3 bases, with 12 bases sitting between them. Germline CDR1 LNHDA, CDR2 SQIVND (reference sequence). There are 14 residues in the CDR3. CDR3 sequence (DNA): TGTGCCAGTAGTAGTCAGGGGTTGGACTATGGCTACACCTTC. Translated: CASSSQGLDYGYTF. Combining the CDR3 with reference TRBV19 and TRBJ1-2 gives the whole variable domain DGGITQSPKYLFRKEGQNVTLSCEQNLNHDAMYWYRQDPGQGLRLIYYSQIVNDFQKGDIAEGYSVSREKKESFPLTVTSAQKNPTAFYLCASSSQGLDYGYTFGSGTRLTVV.